Each of the 20 T cell receptor beta chains below was sequenced from the same sample in a study of radiotherapy plus CTLA-4 blockade in lung cancer. Profiled with immunoSEQ multiplex PCR; TCRdb holds only in-frame clones, not every one. The sample holds about 99,000 clones, 70% to 90% seen once. This material consisted of peripheral blood, taken from a patient treated with radiotherapy plus ipilimumab. Receptors originate from a human donor with non-small cell lung cancer that progressed on radiotherapy plus ipilimumab.

The gene calls are TRBV6-5 and TRBJ2-3; 7 nucleotides align to TRBD2. Germline assignment: CDR1 MNHEY and CDR2 SVGAGI. There are 15 residues in the CDR3. V lost 11 bases, J lost 0 bases, and 11 bases stayed unmatched. The CDR3 sequence: CASGRAGISTDTQYF. The DNA of the CDR3 is TGTGCCTCGGGGAGGGCGGGGATTAGCACAGATACGCAGTATTTT.

The CDR3: CASGENYGYTF. The CDR3 nucleotides read TGTGCCAGCGGGGAGAACTATGGCTACACCTTC. This chain uses TRBV6-6 with TRBJ1-2; D not certain. Trimming left V 8 bases short and J 2 bases short, with 6 bases between. CDR1 and CDR2 (germline): MNHNY, SVGAGI (reference sequence). CDR3 length equals 11 residues.

The V call is TRBV2, the J call TRBJ2-3; 8 nucleotides match TRBD2. Germline V gives CDR1 SNHLY, CDR2 FYNNEI. The CDR3 contains 13 residues. V lost 7 bases and J lost 3; bases outside the gene matches: 3. The CDR3 spells CASTGGWTDTQYF. The CDR3, as DNA: TGTGCCAGCACGGGGGGGTGGACAGATACGCAGTATTTT.

V and J are TRBV5-1 and TRBJ1-3; the match to TRBD1 covers 7 bases. CDR3 length equals 17 residues. The trim removed 4 bases at V and 2 bases at J, leaving 12 bases unmatched. Germline CDR1 is SGHRS and CDR2 is YFSETQ. CDR3: CASSPAGGQATGNTIYF. DNA for the CDR3: TGCGCCAGCAGCCCGGCAGGTGGACAGGCAACTGGAAACACCATATATTTT.

This clone showed up just once. The chain joins TRBV19 to TRBJ1-2; D is perhaps TRBD1 (5 bases). Germline CDR1 is LNHDA and CDR2 is SQIVND (reference sequence). The length of the CDR3 is 14 residues. The ends were cut back, 1 base at V and 8 bases at J, with 14 bases in the middle. The CDR3 loop reads CASSIVAGQGGYTF. CDR3 nucleotide sequence: TGTGCCAGTAGTATAGTTGCAGGGCAGGGAGGCTACACCTTC.

The rearrangement uses TRBV18 and TRBJ2-6; possible D gene TRBD1, 6 bases. The V and J ends lost 4 bases and 2 bases respectively, with 12 bases between them. This CDR3 is 16 amino acids long. Germline values: CDR1 KGHSH, CDR2 LQKENI. The CDR3 bases are TGTGCCAGCTCACAAGGGACACCCCCTGGGGCCAACGTCCTGACTTTC. It translates to CASSQGTPPGANVLTF.

CDR3 in amino acids: CASSPGSQSYEQYF. The CDR3 DNA is TGTGCCAGCAGCCCGGGATCGCAGTCCTACGAGCAGTACTTC. The gene calls are TRBV5-5 and TRBJ2-7, with D possibly TRBD2 on 5 matching bases. From germline, CDR1 is SGHKS and CDR2 YYEKEE (reference sequence). Trimming left V 4 bases short and J 1 base short, with 12 bases between. The CDR3 contains 14 residues.

In this sample, this clone turned up once. V and J are TRBV7-3 and TRBJ2-7; D gene uncertain. V was cut by 3 bases and J by 0 bases, with 6 bases left in between. The germline V gene has CDR1 SGHTA and CDR2 FQGTGA. The CDR3 contains 13 residues. The CDR3 loop is CASSFPGSYEQYF. In nucleotides, the CDR3 is TGTGCCAGCAGCTTTCCAGGCTCCTACGAGCAGTACTTC.

The DNA of the CDR3 is TGCGCCAGCAGAAGGGACTTCTCCTCTGATACGCAGTATTTT. The encoded protein is CASRRDFSSDTQYF. This chain links TRBV5-1 with TRBJ2-3; D possibly corresponds to TRBD2 (6 bases). The CDR3 sequence is 14 residues long. Deletions cut 5 bases from V and 6 bases from J, with 16 bases between. Germline CDR1 reads SGHRS; CDR2 reads YFSETQ.

The chain uses TRBV18 and TRBJ2-1; D uncertain. Trimming cost V 3 bases and J 2 bases, with 11 bases left between them. Germline loops: CDR1 KGHSH, CDR2 LQKENI. The CDR3 runs to 15 residues. The CDR3: CASSPLTVTYNEQFF. DNA of the CDR3: TGTGCCAGCTCACCGTTAACCGTGACCTACAATGAGCAGTTCTTC.

This rearrangement joins TRBV11-2 to TRBJ2-3; a possible D gene is TRBD2 (6 bases). CDR3 length: 12 amino acids. The ends were cut back, 5 bases at V and 6 bases at J, with 9 bases in the middle. The germline gives CDR1 SGHAT, CDR2 FQNNGV. The CDR3 DNA sequence: TGTGCCAGCAGCACTGGGGGGGATACGCAGTATTTT. Its translation is CASSTGGDTQYF.

V usage is TRBV5-6 and J usage is TRBJ1-1, with D maybe TRBD1 (5 bases). The CDR3 is made up of 12 amino acids. The germline V and J ends were trimmed by 4 bases and 7 bases, with 11 bases remaining between them. CDR1 and CDR2 (germline): SGHDT, YYEEEE. The CDR3 coding sequence is TGTGCCAGCAGCCCGGGGACTCTTGAAGCTTTCTTT. Its protein is CASSPGTLEAFF.

The chain recombines TRBV6-1 with TRBJ2-7; 8 bases map to TRBD2. Germline V gene lookup returns CDR1 MNHNS and CDR2 SASEGT. This CDR3 region has 15 residues. V was pared by 6 bases and J by 4 bases, with 11 bases of the junction left unmatched. CDR3 protein: CASRAGREGRYEQYF. The CDR3 nucleotides are TGTGCCAGCAGGGCGGGACGGGAGGGCCGGTACGAGCAGTACTTC.

The V call is TRBV5-4, the J call TRBJ1-2; the match to TRBD1 covers 11 bases. Germline V gene data show CDR1 as SGHNT and CDR2 as YYREEE (reference sequence). CDR3 length: 15 residues. Trimming took 1 base from V and 8 from J; bases not matched to a gene: 7. CDR3 protein: CASSLQGQGARGYTF. The CDR3 DNA sequence: TGTGCCAGCAGCTTGCAAGGACAGGGGGCGAGAGGCTACACCTTC.

The chain uses TRBV6-1 and TRBJ2-5; 8 bases fit TRBD1. Matching the DNA end better, TRBJ2-7 makes the J call doubtful. This CDR3 contains 15 residues. CDR1 and CDR2 from the germline V gene are MNHNS and SASEGT. Written as DNA, the CDR3 is TGTGCCAGCCCCGGCCCAGGGGGCGGAACCTACGAGCAGTACTTC. It translates to CASPGPGGGTYEQYF.

The chain recombines TRBV18 with TRBJ1-1, with 12 nucleotides matching TRBD1. The trim removed 4 bases at V and 0 bases at J, leaving 3 bases unmatched. The CDR3 contains 16 residues. CDR1 is KGHSH, CDR2 LQKENI, per germline. The CDR3 DNA reads as TGTGCCAGCTCACTGGGACAGGGGGCGTTGAACACTGAAGCTTTCTTT. This codes for CASSLGQGALNTEAFF.

This sequence joins TRBV6-5 and TRBJ2-7; a weak D match, TRBD2 (5 bases). The CDR3 spans 14 residues. Trimming removed 5 bases at V and 7 bases at J, with 18 bases between. Germline-derived CDR1 and CDR2 are MNHEY and SVGAGI. The CDR3, as DNA: TGTGCCAGCAGTCCTCTAGCTCCCCTGGGGGAGCAGTACTTC. Protein product: CASSPLAPLGEQYF.

CDR3 in amino acids: CASSLESAPYEQYF. CDR3 in DNA: TGTGCCAGCAGCTTAGAATCAGCGCCTTACGAGCAGTACTTC. The rearrangement uses TRBV11-2 and TRBJ2-7; no clear D gene. This CDR3 comprises 14 residues. CDR1 is SGHAT, CDR2 FQNNGV, per germline. V was cut by 0 bases and J by 4 bases, with 10 bases left in between. Variable domain in full (rest from reference TRBV11-2 and TRBJ2-7): EAGVAQSPRYKIIEKRQSVAFWCNPISGHATLYWYQQILGQGPKLLIQFQNNGVVDDSQLPKDRFSAERLKGVDSTLKIQPAKLEDSAVYLCASSLESAPYEQYFGPGTRLTVT.

The CDR3 loop is CASSEQELTYTQYF. The CDR3 DNA reads TGTGCCAGCAGTGAACAAGAACTAACTTATACGCAGTATTTT. The chain employs TRBV6-1 and TRBJ2-3; no reliable D call. Germline V gives CDR1 MNHNS, CDR2 SASEGT. The CDR3 runs 14 residues. V lost 2 bases and J 7 bases, leaving 13 bases between the germline ends.

V and J are TRBV6-5 and TRBJ2-3; tentative D call: TRBD1 (6 bases). This CDR3 is built from 15 residues. Germline V lookup: CDR1 MNHEY, CDR2 SVGAGI. The V gene lost 8 bases and the J gene lost 0 bases, with 15 bases spanning the gap. The CDR3 reads CASSQRGSSTDTQYF. Written as DNA, the CDR3 is TGTGCCAGCTCCCAGAGGGGGTCTAGCACAGATACGCAGTATTTT.